This TCR beta chain was recovered during a study of OX40 agonist ivuxolimab in advanced cancers. Study results and caveats: Low normalized T-cell clonal expansion was also seen in some nonresponders. In the 0.1 to 3.0 mg/kg range, CD4+ and CD8+ blood T cells had expanded clonally by week 6. In general, CD8+ T cells held more expanded clones than CD4+ did, on average.

Individuals having autoimmune disease history or systemic immunosuppression were not enrolled. The germline V gene encodes CDR1 WSHSY and CDR2 SAAADI. The CDR3 is 13 amino acids. The V and J ends lost 4 bases and 6 bases respectively, with 9 bases between them. To note about this clone: Its antigen is unidentified.

Here immunoSEQ multiplex PCR was the method, and the copy in TCRdb shows in-frame clones only, minus some. Of 70,000 or so clones in the sample, 80% to 95% were seen once. The chain is built from TRBV10-2 and TRBJ2-2; perhaps TRBD2 as D (5 bases). The TCR was taken from an adult with an advanced solid tumor such as melanoma, head and neck, liver or kidney cancer. The sequencing here drew on CD4+ or CD8+ T cells sorted from blood, taken in a trial of the OX40 agonist ivuxolimab. In DNA, the CDR3 is TGCGCCAGCAGTGGCATGGGAGCCGGGGAGCTGTTTTTT. Encoded protein: CASSGMGAGELFF.